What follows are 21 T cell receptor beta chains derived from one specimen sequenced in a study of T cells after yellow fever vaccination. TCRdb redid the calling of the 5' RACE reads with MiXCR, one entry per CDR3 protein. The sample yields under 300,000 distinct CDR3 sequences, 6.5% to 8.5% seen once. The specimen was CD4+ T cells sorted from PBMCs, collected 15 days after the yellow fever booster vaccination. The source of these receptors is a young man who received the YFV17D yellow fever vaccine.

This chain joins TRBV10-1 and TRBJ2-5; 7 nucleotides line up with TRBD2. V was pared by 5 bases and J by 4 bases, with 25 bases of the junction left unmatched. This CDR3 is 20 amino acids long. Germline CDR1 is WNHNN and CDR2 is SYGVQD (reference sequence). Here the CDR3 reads CASSLRQISKLCGSGETQYF. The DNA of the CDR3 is TGCGCCAGCAGTCTGAGACAAATTTCTAAGTTGTGCGGGAGTGGAGAGACCCAGTACTTC.

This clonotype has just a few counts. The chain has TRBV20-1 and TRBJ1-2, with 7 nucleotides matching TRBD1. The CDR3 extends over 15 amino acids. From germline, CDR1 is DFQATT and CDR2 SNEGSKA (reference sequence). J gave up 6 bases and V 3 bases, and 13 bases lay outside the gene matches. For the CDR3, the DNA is TGCAGTGCTAGCACCCCGACAGGGAAGTATCATGGCTACACCTTC. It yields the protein CSASTPTGKYHGYTF.

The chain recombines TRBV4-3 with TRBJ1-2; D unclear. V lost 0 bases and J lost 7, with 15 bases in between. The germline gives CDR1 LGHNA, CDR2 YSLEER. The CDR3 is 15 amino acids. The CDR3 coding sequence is TGCGCCAGCAGCCAAGATATGATGCAGAGCGGTGGCTACACCTTC. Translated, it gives CASSQDMMQSGGYTF.

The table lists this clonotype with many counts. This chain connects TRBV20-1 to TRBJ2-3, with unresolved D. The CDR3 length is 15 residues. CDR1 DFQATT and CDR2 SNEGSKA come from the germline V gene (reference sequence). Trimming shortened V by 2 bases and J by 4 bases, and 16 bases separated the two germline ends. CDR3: CSARTGRVGADTQYF. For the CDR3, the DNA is TGCAGTGCTAGAACCGGAAGGGTGGGCGCAGATACGCAGTATTTT.

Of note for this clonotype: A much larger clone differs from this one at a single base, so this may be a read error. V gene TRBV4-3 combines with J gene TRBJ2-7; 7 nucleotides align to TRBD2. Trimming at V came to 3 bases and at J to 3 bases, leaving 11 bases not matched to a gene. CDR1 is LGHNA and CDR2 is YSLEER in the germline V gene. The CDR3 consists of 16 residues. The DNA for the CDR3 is TGCGCCAGCAGCCAGGGGGGGGAGACCTATCACTACGAGCAGTACTTC. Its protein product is CASSQGGETYHYEQYF.

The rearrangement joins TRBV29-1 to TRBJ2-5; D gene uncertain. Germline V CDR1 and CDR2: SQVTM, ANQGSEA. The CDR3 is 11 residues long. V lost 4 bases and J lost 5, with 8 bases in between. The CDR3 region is CSVADGETQYF. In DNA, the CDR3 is TGCAGCGTTGCGGATGGGGAGACCCAGTACTTC.

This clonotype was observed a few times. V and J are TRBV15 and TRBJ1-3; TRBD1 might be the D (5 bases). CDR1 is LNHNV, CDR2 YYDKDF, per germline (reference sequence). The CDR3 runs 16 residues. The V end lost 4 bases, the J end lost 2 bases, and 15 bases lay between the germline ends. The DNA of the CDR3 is TGTGCCACCAGCATGGGTAGGGGATTTCCTGGAAACACCATATATTTT. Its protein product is CATSMGRGFPGNTIYF.

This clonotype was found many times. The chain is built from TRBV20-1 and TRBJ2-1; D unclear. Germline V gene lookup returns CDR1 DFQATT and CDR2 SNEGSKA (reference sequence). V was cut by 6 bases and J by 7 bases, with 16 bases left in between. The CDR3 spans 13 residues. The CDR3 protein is CSAEDQFGNEQFF. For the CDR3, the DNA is TGCAGTGCAGAGGACCAGTTTGGGAATGAGCAGTTCTTC.

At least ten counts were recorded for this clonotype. The chain's CDR3 is CATSKDPNTEAFF. The CDR3 nucleotides are TGTGCCACCAGCAAAGACCCGAACACTGAAGCTTTCTTT. The chain couples TRBV15 to TRBJ1-1, with D unclear. Trimming pared 4 bases from V and 1 base from J, leaving 7 bases between. The CDR3 runs 13 residues. CDR1 LNHNV and CDR2 YYDKDF come from the germline V gene (reference sequence).

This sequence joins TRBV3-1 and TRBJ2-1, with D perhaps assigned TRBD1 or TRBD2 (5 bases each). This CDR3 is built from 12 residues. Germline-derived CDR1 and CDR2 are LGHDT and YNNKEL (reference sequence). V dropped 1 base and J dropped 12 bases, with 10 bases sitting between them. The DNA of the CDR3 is TGTGCCAGCAGCCAAGGGGGGACGGGGCAGTTCTTC. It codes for CASSQGGTGQFF.

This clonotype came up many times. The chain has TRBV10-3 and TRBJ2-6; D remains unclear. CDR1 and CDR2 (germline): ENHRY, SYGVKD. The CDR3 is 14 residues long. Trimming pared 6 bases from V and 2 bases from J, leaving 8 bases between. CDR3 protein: CAISPSTGANVLTF. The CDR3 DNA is TGTGCCATCAGCCCTTCGACTGGGGCCAACGTCCTGACTTTC.

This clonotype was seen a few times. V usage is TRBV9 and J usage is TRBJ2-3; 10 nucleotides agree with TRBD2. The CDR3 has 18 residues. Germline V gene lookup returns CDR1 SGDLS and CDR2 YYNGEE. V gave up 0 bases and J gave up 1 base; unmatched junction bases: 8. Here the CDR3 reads CASSVAVSSGGRTDTQYF. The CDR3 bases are TGTGCCAGCAGCGTAGCAGTGTCTAGCGGGGGCCGCACAGATACGCAGTATTTT.

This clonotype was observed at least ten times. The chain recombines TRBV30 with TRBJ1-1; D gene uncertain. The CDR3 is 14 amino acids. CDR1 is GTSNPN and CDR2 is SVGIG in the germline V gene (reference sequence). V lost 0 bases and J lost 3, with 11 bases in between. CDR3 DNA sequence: TGTGCCTGGAGTGTCGGGCTCACACACACTGAAGCTTTCTTT. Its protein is CAWSVGLTHTEAFF.

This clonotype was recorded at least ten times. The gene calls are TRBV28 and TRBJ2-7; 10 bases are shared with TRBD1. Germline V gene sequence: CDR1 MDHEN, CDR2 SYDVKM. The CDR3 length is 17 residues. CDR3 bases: TGTGCTACTTCGGACAGGGGGTTTCGGCGGGAGAGTGGGGAGCAGTACTTC. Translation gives CATSDRGFRRESGEQYF.

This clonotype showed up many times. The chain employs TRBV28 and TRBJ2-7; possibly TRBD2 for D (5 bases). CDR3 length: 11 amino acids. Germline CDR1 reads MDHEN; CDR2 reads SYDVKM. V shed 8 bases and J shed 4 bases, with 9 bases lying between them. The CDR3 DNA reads TGTGCCAGCGGACGGAGGTACGAGCAGTACTTC. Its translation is CASGRRYEQYF.

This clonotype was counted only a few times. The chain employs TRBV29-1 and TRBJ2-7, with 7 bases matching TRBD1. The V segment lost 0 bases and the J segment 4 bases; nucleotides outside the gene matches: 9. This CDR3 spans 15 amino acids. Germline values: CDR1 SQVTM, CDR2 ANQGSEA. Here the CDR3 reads CSVEDSGTAKYEQYF. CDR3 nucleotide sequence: TGCAGCGTTGAAGATTCCGGGACAGCTAAATACGAGCAGTACTTC.

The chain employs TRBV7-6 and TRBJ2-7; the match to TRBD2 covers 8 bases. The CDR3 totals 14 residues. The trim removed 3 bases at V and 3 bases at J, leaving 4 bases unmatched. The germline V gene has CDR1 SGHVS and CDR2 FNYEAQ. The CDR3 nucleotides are TGTGCCAGCAGCTTCGGGAGGGCCTTCTACGAGCAGTACTTC. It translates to CASSFGRAFYEQYF.

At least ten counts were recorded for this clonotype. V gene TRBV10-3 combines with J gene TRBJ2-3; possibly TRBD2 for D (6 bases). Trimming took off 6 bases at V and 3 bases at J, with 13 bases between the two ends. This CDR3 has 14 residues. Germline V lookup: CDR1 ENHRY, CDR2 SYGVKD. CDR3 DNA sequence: TGTGCCATCAGGGCCGCGCGGGATACAGATACGCAGTATTTT. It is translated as CAIRAARDTDTQYF.

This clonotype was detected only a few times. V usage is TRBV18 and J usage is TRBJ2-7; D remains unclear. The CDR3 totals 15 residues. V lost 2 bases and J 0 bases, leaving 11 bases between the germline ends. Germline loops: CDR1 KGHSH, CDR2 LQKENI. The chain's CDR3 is CASSPAGRSSYEQYF. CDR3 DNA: TGTGCCAGCTCACCAGCCGGGCGAAGCTCCTACGAGCAGTACTTC.

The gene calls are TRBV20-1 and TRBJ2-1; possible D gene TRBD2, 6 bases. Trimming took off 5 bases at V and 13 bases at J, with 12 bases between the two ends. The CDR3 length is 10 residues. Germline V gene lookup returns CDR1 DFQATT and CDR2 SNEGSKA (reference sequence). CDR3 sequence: CSARDSRQFF. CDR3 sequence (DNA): TGCAGTGCTCGGGACTCTAGACAGTTCTTC.

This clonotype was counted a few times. The CDR3 DNA is TGTGCCACGGGACGGAACTCCTACGAGCAGTACTTC. Amino acids: CATGRNSYEQYF. This rearrangement joins TRBV19 to TRBJ2-7; D could derive from TRBD1 or TRBD2 (5 bases each). There are 12 residues in the CDR3. Trimming cost V 10 bases and J 0 bases, with 10 bases left between them. Germline loops: CDR1 LNHDA, CDR2 SQIVND (reference sequence). The full variable domain, its missing parts supplied by reference TRBV19 and TRBJ2-7, is DGGITQSPKYLFRKEGQNVTLSCEQNLNHDAMYWYRQDPGQGLRLIYYSQIVNDFQKGDIAEGYSVSREKKESFPLTVTSAQKNPTAFYLCATGRNSYEQYFGPGTRLTVT.